This TCR beta chain was sequenced in a study of OX40 agonist ivuxolimab in advanced cancers. Study as a whole: Recorded diagnoses for dose-escalation patients were hepatocellular carcinoma, melanoma, renal cell or head and neck cancer. The mean age was approximately 60 years, ranging from roughly 23 to 90, with approximately 83% of participants male. Three patients got partial responses; one had hepatocellular carcinoma and two had cutaneous melanoma.

Germline V CDR1 and CDR2: SGHRS, YFSETQ. The junction had 7 bases not matched to a gene; V was cut back by 2 bases and J by 2 bases. There are 18 residues in the CDR3. Study-level results: Expanded peripheral T cell antigen specificity was not determined.

With respect to this clone: Its cognate antigen is unknown.

The method was immunoSEQ multiplex PCR; TCRdb's version includes in-frame clones alone and lacks a portion of them. The sample contains tens of thousands of clones, 70% to 90% of which appear only once. This clonotype was sampled from an adult with an advanced solid tumor such as melanoma, head and neck, liver or kidney cancer. This specimen consisted of CD4+ or CD8+ T cells sorted from blood, obtained in a trial of the OX40 agonist ivuxolimab. This chain connects TRBV5-1 to TRBJ1-6; TRBD1 agrees at 10 bases. CDR3 region: CASSFQPGQGTYNSPLHF. Here the CDR3 DNA reads TGCGCCAGCAGCTTCCAACCGGGACAGGGGACCTATAATTCACCCCTCCACTTT.